This TCR beta chain came from a study of CD8 T cells in Susac syndrome. Study results and limitations: As the study acknowledged, the number of individuals in its TCR sequencing and HLA analysis was relatively small.

A quantity of roughly 0.5 to 1 ug RNA underwent reverse transcription using random hexamers. An immunoSEQ multiplex PCR amplified TCR beta CDR3 over 54 Vbeta and 13 Jbeta. TCRdb ran MiXCR on the immunoSEQ multiplex PCR reads and lists one entry per CDR3 protein. The table records 250,000 to 300,000 distinct CDR3 sequences, about 85% of them present only once. Points on this clonotype: Its target is not known.

The trim removed 2 bases at V and 4 bases at J, leaving 6 bases unmatched. CDR3 length: 15 amino acids. Germline V CDR1 and CDR2: DFQATT, SNEGSKA (reference sequence). TCR beta was sequenced from blood CD8+ and CD4+ T cells. The multiple sclerosis control group consisted of treatment-naive patients whose relapsing-remitting disease, which was either stable or active, fulfilled revised McDonald criteria. The TCR originated in a human donor with multiple sclerosis. The chain recombines TRBV20-1 with TRBJ2-3, with 10 bases matching TRBD2. Sequencing was performed on CD8+ T cells from PBMCs. The CDR3 sequence: CSARQSLAGADTQYF. DNA of the CDR3: TGCAGTGCTAGACAGTCGCTAGCGGGAGCAGATACGCAGTATTTT.